Presented here are 25 T cell receptor beta chains from one specimen sequenced in a study of cytomegalovirus exposure and HLA in healthy donors. With 60 Vbeta and 13 Jbeta primers, the PCR was carried out. Sequencing was performed with immunoSEQ multiplex PCR; in TCRdb, only in-frame clones are kept and a portion is missing. The sample lists 80,000 or so clones, 78% occurring once. Sequences were obtained from PBMCs. The receptors come from a man aged 35 to 55 in good health and CMV-seronegative.

This clone was seen only once. The chain carries TRBV28 and TRBJ2-7; 7 nucleotides line up with TRBD2. The CDR3 has 15 amino acids. Trimming removed 3 bases from V and 2 bases from J; junction bases left unmatched: 7. Germline values: CDR1 MDHEN, CDR2 SYDVKM. The CDR3 sequence is CASSFGQGGTYEQYF. The CDR3 DNA is TGTGCCAGCAGTTTTGGTCAGGGAGGGACCTACGAGCAGTACTTC.

The chain uses TRBV6-5 and TRBJ1-6; a weak D match, TRBD1 (5 bases). Germline loops: CDR1 MNHEY, CDR2 SVGAGI. Deletions cut 10 bases from V and 10 bases from J, with 14 bases between. The CDR3 totals 12 residues. The CDR3 DNA reads TGTGCCACCACGAAAGGGGAATCACCCCTCCACTTT. The encoded protein is CATTKGESPLHF.

This sequence joins TRBV5-1 and TRBJ2-5; a possible D gene is TRBD2 (6 bases). Germline loops: CDR1 SGHRS, CDR2 YFSETQ. Trimming left V 2 bases short and J 4 bases short, with 15 bases between. The CDR3 extends over 15 amino acids. CDR3 region: CASSLQGRFGETQYF. In DNA form, the CDR3 reads TGCGCCAGCAGCTTACAAGGGAGGTTTGGAGAGACCCAGTACTTC.

This clone was counted only a few times. The chain employs TRBV5-4 and TRBJ1-2; D not certain. CDR3 size: 13 residues. The V gene's germline CDR1 is SGHNT and CDR2 YYREEE (reference sequence). V was trimmed by 1 base and J by 7 bases, leaving 11 bases between them. Here the CDR3 reads CASSLQAGGGYTF. In DNA form, the CDR3 reads TGTGCCAGCAGCTTGCAGGCCGGTGGTGGCTACACCTTC.

The J gene is TRBJ2-5, the V gene TRBV9, with D perhaps TRBD2 (5 bases). Germline values: CDR1 SGDLS, CDR2 YYNGEE. The V end lost 4 bases, the J end lost 1 base, and 14 bases lay between the germline ends. There are 15 residues in the CDR3. The CDR3 spells CASSSRTRPQETQYF. CDR3 in DNA: TGTGCCAGCAGCTCGAGGACTCGACCCCAAGAGACCCAGTACTTC.

The rearrangement joins TRBV9 to TRBJ2-1, with D possibly TRBD2 on 6 matching bases. V was clipped by 4 bases and J by 5 bases, with 16 bases between them. The CDR3 runs to 15 residues. The germline V gene has CDR1 SGDLS and CDR2 YYNGEE. The CDR3 is CASSTSGRWDNEQFF. CDR3 DNA: TGTGCCAGCAGCACCTCCGGGAGATGGGACAATGAGCAGTTCTTC.

The chain couples TRBV28 to TRBJ2-5, with D hard to call. The DNA end lines up better with TRBJ2-7; the J call may be wrong. The CDR3 length is 14 residues. Germline CDR1 MDHEN, CDR2 SYDVKM. CDR3 nucleotide sequence: TGTGCCAGCAGTTTCGGAGTTCCAGCCTACGAGCAGTACTTC. Translation gives CASSFGVPAYEQYF.

V usage is TRBV4-3 and J usage is TRBJ2-1, with D unresolved. Per the germline V gene, CDR1 is LGHNA and CDR2 is YSLEER. The V gene lost 7 bases and the J gene lost 8 bases, with 3 bases spanning the gap. The CDR3 has 9 amino acids. CDR3: CASIYEQFF. The CDR3, as DNA: TGCGCCAGCATCTATGAGCAGTTCTTC.

This chain joins TRBV19 and TRBJ1-1; D perhaps matches TRBD1 (5 bases). Trimming cost V 3 bases and J 5 bases, with 10 bases left between them. There are 13 residues in the CDR3. Germline CDR1 and CDR2: LNHDA and SQIVND (reference sequence). The CDR3 DNA reads TGTGCCAGTAGTATCTTACAGGCAACTGAAGCTTTCTTT. This translates into CASSILQATEAFF.

The chain employs TRBV16 and TRBJ1-3; D is undetermined. Trimming pared 4 bases from V and 0 bases from J, leaving 7 bases between. Looked up from germline, CDR1 is KGHSY and CDR2 is FQNENV. The CDR3 length is 14 residues. The CDR3 nucleotides read TGTGCCAGCAGCCCCGGGAGCTCTGGAAACACCATATATTTT. It codes for CASSPGSSGNTIYF.

The rearrangement joins TRBV28 to TRBJ2-1, with 10 bases that match TRBD2. Germline V gene sequence: CDR1 MDHEN, CDR2 SYDVKM. V gave up 11 bases and J gave up 5 bases; unmatched junction bases: 9. The CDR3 runs to 14 residues. CDR3 in amino acids: CASRGTSGDNEQFF. DNA of the CDR3: TGTGCCTCCCGAGGTACTAGCGGGGACAATGAGCAGTTCTTC.

This sequence joins TRBV7-3 and TRBJ2-1; 7 bases agree with TRBD2. This CDR3 spans 15 amino acids. Germline V gene sequence: CDR1 SGHTA, CDR2 FQGTGA. After removal of 2 bases from V and 8 bases from J, the junction contained 9 bases not matched to a gene. This CDR3 reads CASSLSGGSGDEQFF. CDR3 nucleotides: TGTGCCAGCAGCTTATCAGGCGGGAGTGGGGATGAGCAGTTCTTC.

The gene calls are TRBV7-6 and TRBJ1-5, with D unresolved. This CDR3 has 14 residues. CDR1 SGHVS and CDR2 FNYEAQ come from the germline V gene. Trimming left V 1 base short and J 2 bases short, with 6 bases between. In DNA form, the CDR3 reads TGTGCCAGCAGCTTAGTAGGAGGCAATCAGCCCCAGCATTTT. It yields the protein CASSLVGGNQPQHF.

The chain joins TRBV9 to TRBJ2-3; possibly TRBD2 for D (6 bases). The CDR3 consists of 15 residues. V was cut by 0 bases and J by 8 bases, with 16 bases left in between. Germline CDR1 SGDLS, CDR2 YYNGEE. The CDR3 region is CASSVVSGERGTQYF. The CDR3 DNA follows: TGTGCCAGCAGCGTAGTTTCGGGGGAGAGGGGTACGCAGTATTTT.

The J gene is TRBJ1-5, the V gene TRBV5-5; D call uncertain. The CDR3 sequence is 14 residues long. CDR1 is SGHKS and CDR2 is YYEKEE in the germline V gene (reference sequence). V was shortened by 0 bases and J by 3 bases, with 7 bases between the two germline ends. CDR3 bases: TGTGCCAGCAGCTTGGTCCAACTCAATCAGCCCCAGCATTTT. This translates into CASSLVQLNQPQHF. The entire variable domain, with the rest obtained from reference TRBV5-5 and TRBJ1-5, is as follows: DAGVTQSPTHLIKTRGQQVTLRCSPISGHKSVSWYQQVLGQGPQFIFQYYEKEERGRGNFPDRFSARQFPNYSSELNVNALLLGDSALYLCASSLVQLNQPQHFGDGTRLSIL.

The DNA of the CDR3 is TGTGCCAGCAGCACCGGGACATTTGGAAACACCATATATTTT. The encoded protein is CASSTGTFGNTIYF. The genes are TRBV9 and TRBJ1-3; D is perhaps TRBD1 (6 bases). The CDR3 has 14 residues. The ends were cut back, 4 bases at V and 3 bases at J, with 11 bases in the middle. CDR1 and CDR2 (germline): SGDLS, YYNGEE.

This chain connects TRBV9 to TRBJ1-2, with D maybe TRBD1 (5 bases). Per the germline V gene, CDR1 is SGDLS and CDR2 is YYNGEE. The CDR3 has 14 amino acids. V was cut by 6 bases and J by 0 bases, with 12 bases left in between. The CDR3 loop reads CASNNPGANYGYTF. The CDR3 DNA sequence: TGTGCCAGCAACAATCCGGGGGCTAACTATGGCTACACCTTC.

The chain uses TRBV28 and TRBJ1-5; D is perhaps TRBD1 (6 bases). Germline loops: CDR1 MDHEN, CDR2 SYDVKM. This CDR3 has 14 amino acids. Between the trimmed V and J ends, which lost 6 bases and 0 bases, there was a span of 9 bases. The CDR3 loop reads CASREGGSNQPQHF. In DNA form, the CDR3 reads TGTGCCAGCAGGGAAGGGGGTAGCAATCAGCCCCAGCATTTT.

The gene calls are TRBV4-3 and TRBJ2-1; TRBD1 agrees at 7 bases. CDR1 and CDR2 (germline): LGHNA, YSLEER. J lost 6 bases, V lost 6 bases, and 11 bases had no gene match. The CDR3 spans 15 residues. In nucleotides, the CDR3 is TGCGCCAGCAGTCGGAAATTCGACAGGGCCAATGAGCAGTTCTTC. Its translation is CASSRKFDRANEQFF.

The chain links TRBV28 to TRBJ2-1; D is perhaps TRBD2 (5 bases). There are 15 residues in the CDR3. V was clipped by 3 bases and J by 3 bases, with 12 bases between them. Germline V gene sequence: CDR1 MDHEN, CDR2 SYDVKM. The CDR3 region has the DNA TGTGCCAGCAGTTTTGAGGGTGGGAGCTACAATGAGCAGTTCTTC. It translates to CASSFEGGSYNEQFF.

The rearrangement links TRBV7-2 to TRBJ2-1, with TRBD2 matching 9 bases. The V gene end was trimmed by 5 bases and the J gene end by 10 bases; junction bases not matched to a gene: 9. This CDR3 region has 14 residues. CDR1 and CDR2 (germline): SGHTA, FQGNSA. The CDR3 is CASSQAGGVREQFF. CDR3 bases: TGTGCCAGCAGCCAAGCGGGAGGTGTAAGAGAGCAGTTCTTC. Full variable domain (rest looked up from reference TRBV7-2 and TRBJ2-1): GAGVSQSPSNKVTEKGKDVELRCDPISGHTALYWYRQSLGQGLEFLIYFQGNSAPDKSGLPSDRFSAERTGGSVSTLTIQRTQQEDSAVYLCASSQAGGVREQFFGPGTRLTVL.

The chain carries TRBV9 and TRBJ1-2, with D hard to call. The V gene lost 0 bases and the J gene lost 4 bases, with 13 bases spanning the gap. The CDR3 sequence is 15 residues long. CDR1 and CDR2 from the germline V gene are SGDLS and YYNGEE. The CDR3 bases are TGTGCCAGCAGCGTAGAGGTCGGAGGAATCTATGGCTACACCTTC. Amino acids: CASSVEVGGIYGYTF.

The chain employs TRBV7-2 and TRBJ2-1; no reliable D call. V was shortened by 8 bases and J by 8 bases, with 16 bases between the two germline ends. The CDR3 has 13 residues. Germline values: CDR1 SGHTA, CDR2 FQGNSA. CDR3 in amino acids: CASAEVFNDEQFF. The CDR3 DNA is TGTGCCAGCGCCGAGGTCTTCAACGATGAGCAGTTCTTC.

This clone was recorded a few times. This chain links TRBV6-4 with TRBJ1-4; D unclear. CDR1 is MRHNA, CDR2 SNTAGT, per germline. The CDR3 has 13 amino acids. V dropped 0 bases and J dropped 8 bases, with 7 bases sitting between them. CDR3 amino acids: CASSDSRGEKLFF. As DNA, the CDR3 is TGTGCCAGCAGTGACTCGAGAGGAGAAAAACTGTTTTTT.

V is TRBV7-2 and J is TRBJ2-5; D might be TRBD2 (7 bases). Near its end, the DNA agrees better with TRBJ2-7, so the J call may be wrong. The CDR3 is 16 residues long. Germline lookup yields CDR1 SGHTA and CDR2 FQGNSA. CDR3 bases: TGTGCCAGCAGCTTAGCGGGGGGGACATCGCCCTACGAGCAGTACTTC. Translating it yields CASSLAGGTSPYEQYF.